These T cell receptor beta chains were read from a single sample in a study of tumor and adjacent non-tumor tissue in lung cancer. TCRdb recomputed calls from the multiplex PCR reads with MiXCR, one row per CDR3 protein. This sample has 48,000 or so distinct CDR3 sequences, with 55% to 65% found just once. The sequenced sample consisted of distant non-tumor lung tissue. Every receptor here comes from a woman between 65 and 79 years old with non-small cell lung cancer. The conserved cysteine and the conserved F or W are not part of the CDR3 here.

v_call | cdr3_aa
TRBV30 | AWNVDGNQPQH
TRBV6-2/TRBV6-3 | ASSHNRGGSNEQF
TRBV30 | AWSAGHLYNEQF
TRBV6-1 | DSNLNGRQPQH
TRBV12-3/TRBV12-4 | AISSWDRSGANTEAF
TRBV20-1 | SAHRTENTEAF
TRBV14 | ANSRIPDNSPLH
TRBV5-4 | ASSLVQAVAGELF
TRBV29-1 | NVGQVVPTGEQY
TRBV6-5 | VSSYQGGNYGYT
TRBV5-1 | ASSIGLAGGGLYEQY
TRBV20-1 | SAKSWVVDTQY
TRBV29-1 | SAPSRGHNNEQF
TRBV6-1 | ASSDDLAGVETRY
TRBV11-1 | ASSHSGVGFAYN
TRBV6-2/TRBV6-3 | ASNYPGRGNEQF
TRBV20-1 | SARLAREGLSDEQF
TRBV28 | ASSPTTGTPHRPQH
TRBV29-1 | SVKSEQGLETQY
TRBV6-6 | ASSWRTSTDTQY
TRBV12-3/TRBV12-4 | ASGLRGNSYNGQF
TRBV29-1 | SAGTCLNTKAF
TRBV6-2/TRBV6-3 | TSSRDSTDMQY
TRBV4-1 | ASSQAGQGLGNTIY
TRBV4-2 | TSSQDRASGGNTGELF
TRBV10-1 | ASRAGAGDTGELF
TRBV2 | ASSASDGNNQPQH
TRBV6-2/TRBV6-3 | ANRGQGVAEPQH
TRBV29-1 | SVISGTGPWEYEQY
TRBV5-4 | ASSVPGQGSIEAL
TRBV6-1 | ASNETWSRADDNTGDLF
TRBV29-1 | GVERGLAEETQY
TRBV20-1 | SALGVANNEQF
TRBV6-1 | ASSDRQTPWYGYT
TRBV20-1 | SATPSGRARDQY
TRBV7-9 | ASSLGRDPWEAQH
TRBV29-1 | SALGTRGRGAYNEQF
TRBV11-2 | VSSLVDWGLNEHF
TRBV20-1 | SAPLVPERADTQY